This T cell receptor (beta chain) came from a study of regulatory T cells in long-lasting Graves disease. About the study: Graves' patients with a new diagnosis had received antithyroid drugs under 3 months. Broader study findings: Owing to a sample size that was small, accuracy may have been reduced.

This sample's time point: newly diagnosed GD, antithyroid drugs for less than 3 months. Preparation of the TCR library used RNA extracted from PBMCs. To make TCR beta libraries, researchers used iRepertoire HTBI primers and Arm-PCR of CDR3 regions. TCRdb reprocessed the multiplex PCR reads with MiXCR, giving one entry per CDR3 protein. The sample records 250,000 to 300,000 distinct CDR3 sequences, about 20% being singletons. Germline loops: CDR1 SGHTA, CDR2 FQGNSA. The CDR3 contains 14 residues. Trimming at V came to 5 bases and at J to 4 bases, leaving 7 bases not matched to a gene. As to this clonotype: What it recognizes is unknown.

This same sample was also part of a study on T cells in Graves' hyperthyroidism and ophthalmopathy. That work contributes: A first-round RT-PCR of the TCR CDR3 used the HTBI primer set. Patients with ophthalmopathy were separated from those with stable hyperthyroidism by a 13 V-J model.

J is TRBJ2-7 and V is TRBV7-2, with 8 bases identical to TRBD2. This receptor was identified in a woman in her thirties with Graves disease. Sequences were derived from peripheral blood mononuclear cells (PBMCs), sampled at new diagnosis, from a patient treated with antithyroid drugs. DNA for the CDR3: TGTGCCAGCAGCAGACCGGGGGGGGCATACGAGCAGTACTTC. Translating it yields CASSRPGGAYEQYF.